One and the same sample provided the 32 T cell receptor beta chains below, sequenced in a study of blood T cell repertoires in COVID-19. Profiled with immunoSEQ multiplex PCR; TCRdb holds only in-frame clones, not every one. This table has approximately 140,000 clones, 88% appearing once. The sequenced material came from peripheral blood. Every receptor here comes from a woman between 55 and 75 years old with acute or convalescent COVID-19.

This clone was seen more than once but under ten times. The chain carries TRBV6-1 and TRBJ2-2; no definite D call. From germline, CDR1 is MNHNS and CDR2 SASEGT. With 1 base removed from V and 3 bases from J, the gap between germline ends came to 3 bases. The CDR3 sequence is 13 residues long. The DNA of the CDR3 is TGTGCCAGCAGTGAAGTATACACCGGGGAGCTGTTTTTT. Amino acid sequence: CASSEVYTGELFF.

The V call is TRBV27, the J call TRBJ1-6, with D possibly being TRBD1 (6 bases). Germline CDR1 is MNHEY and CDR2 is SMNVEV (reference sequence). This CDR3 has 17 amino acids. The germline V and J ends were trimmed by 10 bases and 5 bases, with 24 bases remaining between them. This chain's CDR3 is CATKDYREHLNNSPLHF. The CDR3 bases are TGTGCCACCAAAGATTACAGGGAGCACCTCAATAATTCACCCCTCCACTTT.

V usage is TRBV15 and J usage is TRBJ1-1; D not resolved. CDR3 length: 14 residues. CDR1 and CDR2 from the germline V gene are LNHNV and YYDKDF (reference sequence). V was cut by 0 bases and J by 6 bases, with 11 bases left in between. The CDR3 coding sequence is TGTGCCACCAGCAGAGATCGGAGTTTCCCTGAAGCTTTCTTT. This sequence encodes CATSRDRSFPEAFF.

V gene TRBV5-5 combines with J gene TRBJ2-7, with D tentatively TRBD1 (5 bases). The CDR3 is 15 amino acids. V lost 7 bases and J 2 bases, leaving 19 bases between the germline ends. Germline-derived CDR1 and CDR2 are SGHKS and YYEKEE (reference sequence). The CDR3 spells CASLEGAVSPYEQYF. The CDR3 coding sequence is TGTGCCAGCCTGGAAGGGGCAGTCTCGCCCTACGAGCAGTACTTC.

The chain uses TRBV4-3 and TRBJ2-3; possibly TRBD2 for D (5 bases). The V gene's germline CDR1 is LGHNA and CDR2 YSLEER. CDR3 size: 14 residues. V was shortened by 4 bases and J by 0 bases, with 8 bases between the two germline ends. CDR3 bases: TGCGCCAGCAGCCTATGGGAGAGCACAGATACGCAGTATTTT. This translates into CASSLWESTDTQYF.

The chain joins TRBV5-1 to TRBJ2-1, with D possibly TRBD2 on 5 matching bases. V was cut by 2 bases and J by 15 bases, with 15 bases left in between. This CDR3 is built from 12 residues. CDR1 is SGHRS and CDR2 is YFSETQ in the germline V gene. CDR3 loop: CASSFTDWQLFF. The CDR3 bases are TGCGCCAGCAGCTTCACGGACTGGCAACTGTTCTTC.

This sequence joins TRBV7-2 and TRBJ2-1; TRBD1 aligns across 7 bases. Germline V gene lookup returns CDR1 SGHTA and CDR2 FQGNSA. The V segment lost 5 bases and the J segment 3 bases; nucleotides outside the gene matches: 7. The CDR3 extends over 15 amino acids. CDR3 DNA sequence: TGTGCCAGCAGCACGGGACAGTATTTCTACAATGAGCAGTTCTTC. Amino acids: CASSTGQYFYNEQFF.

J is TRBJ1-1 and V is TRBV2; 7 bases agree with TRBD1. Per the germline V gene, CDR1 is SNHLY and CDR2 is FYNNEI. With V trimmed by 7 bases and J by 5 bases, 10 bases remained unmatched. The CDR3 runs to 14 residues. The CDR3 loop reads CASNSDREWTEAFF. DNA for the CDR3: TGTGCCAGCAATTCAGACAGGGAGTGGACTGAAGCTTTCTTT.

The chain joins TRBV6-5 to TRBJ1-6; possible D gene TRBD1, 5 bases. Germline V CDR1 and CDR2: MNHEY, SVGAGI. The CDR3 totals 15 residues. Trimming left V 6 bases short and J 10 bases short, with 19 bases between. The CDR3 coding sequence is TGTGCCAGCAGCCCCGGGAGGGGAGGGAAGTCACCCCTCCACTTT. It encodes CASSPGRGGKSPLHF.

This chain joins TRBV23-1 and TRBJ1-5; 8 positions match TRBD1. TRBV23-1 qualifies as an ORF whose function is uncertain. This CDR3 region has 15 residues. Trimming took 7 bases from V and 0 from J; bases not matched to a gene: 5. CDR3 region: CASISDRDSNQPQHF. As DNA, the CDR3 is TGCGCCAGCATTTCGGACAGGGATAGCAATCAGCCCCAGCATTTT.

V is TRBV7-2 and J is TRBJ1-2, with 9 positions matching TRBD1. The CDR3 consists of 15 residues. Germline V gene data show CDR1 as SGHTA and CDR2 as FQGNSA. Unmatched junction bases numbered 8, after V lost 6 bases and J lost 3 bases. Written as DNA, the CDR3 is TGTGCCAGCAGATCCGGGACAGGGAATTACTATGGCTACACCTTC. It translates to CASRSGTGNYYGYTF.

V gene TRBV24-1 combines with J gene TRBJ1-2; perhaps TRBD1 as D (5 bases). The CDR3 loop spans 13 amino acids. CDR1 is KGHDR and CDR2 is SFDVKD in the germline V gene. V lost 7 bases, J lost 4 bases, and 12 bases lay in between. For the CDR3, the DNA is TGTGCCACCAGCGAGACAGACCTCTATGGCTACACCTTC. Its translation: CATSETDLYGYTF.

The genes are TRBV5-1 and TRBJ1-1, with 11 bases matching TRBD1. The CDR3 spans 16 residues. The germline CDR1 and CDR2 sequences are SGHRS and YFSETQ. The V and J ends lost 1 base and 1 base, in that order; junction bases with no gene match: 3. The CDR3 DNA is TGCGCCAGCAGCTTGAGGACAGGGGGCAAGAACACTGAAGCTTTCTTT. Protein sequence: CASSLRTGGKNTEAFF.

The chain carries TRBV28 and TRBJ2-5; the D gene is possibly TRBD1 (7 bases). V gave up 5 bases and J gave up 2 bases, with 15 bases separating them. The germline V gene has CDR1 MDHEN and CDR2 SYDVKM. The CDR3 extends over 15 amino acids. CDR3: CASSPMSGGQETQYF. The CDR3 DNA follows: TGTGCCAGCAGTCCCATGTCAGGGGGGCAAGAGACCCAGTACTTC.

The V call is TRBV4-1, the J call TRBJ1-6, with 7 positions matching TRBD1. V lost 0 bases to trimming and J lost 5 bases; unmatched junction nucleotides: 4. In germline, CDR1 is MGHRA, CDR2 YSYEKL. The CDR3 consists of 16 residues. CDR3 bases: TGCGCCAGCAGCCAAGACCCGGGACAGCATAATTCACCCCTCCACTTT. Residues: CASSQDPGQHNSPLHF.

This chain uses TRBV5-5 with TRBJ2-3; TRBD2 is a possible D gene (6 bases). V gave up 2 bases and J gave up 1 base, with 8 bases separating them. Germline V gene sequence: CDR1 SGHKS, CDR2 YYEKEE (reference sequence). CDR3 length: 14 amino acids. CDR3 coding DNA: TGTGCCAGCAGCTTAGGCGGGGGCACAGATACGCAGTATTTT. It is translated as CASSLGGGTDTQYF. Based on the CDR3 plus reference TRBV5-5 and TRBJ2-3, the full variable domain is DAGVTQSPTHLIKTRGQQVTLRCSPISGHKSVSWYQQVLGQGPQFIFQYYEKEERGRGNFPDRFSARQFPNYSSELNVNALLLGDSALYLCASSLGGGTDTQYFGPGTRLTVL.

The chain couples TRBV5-1 to TRBJ2-1; 10 bases align to TRBD1. CDR1 and CDR2 (germline): SGHRS, YFSETQ. V lost 4 bases to trimming and J lost 8 bases; unmatched junction nucleotides: 12. The CDR3 runs 16 residues. CDR3 in DNA: TGCGCCAGCAGCACGACCCGGGACAGGGGTTGGTATGAGCAGTTCTTC. Protein product: CASSTTRDRGWYEQFF.

The J gene is TRBJ2-1, the V gene TRBV27; possible D gene TRBD1, 5 bases. CDR1 and CDR2 (germline): MNHEY, SMNVEV (reference sequence). Trimming took 7 bases from V and 5 from J, leaving 15 bases between them. This CDR3 is built from 14 residues. CDR3 region: CASTLWTNHNEQFF. DNA for the CDR3: TGTGCCAGCACCTTGTGGACAAATCACAATGAGCAGTTCTTC.

The V and J genes are TRBV6-2 or TRBV6-3 and TRBJ1-2, with TRBD1 matching 9 bases. This CDR3 contains 17 residues. Germline V CDR1 and CDR2: MNHEY, SVGEGT. V dropped 5 bases and J dropped 5; count of bases not matched to a gene: 15. The CDR3 coding sequence is TGTGCCAGCAGTCCACCTTTGGGACAGGGTGTTCGGTATGGCTACACCTTC. Its protein is CASSPPLGQGVRYGYTF.

This clone was recorded a few times. V and J are TRBV2 and TRBJ1-4; D might be TRBD1 (5 bases). Germline V gene sequence: CDR1 SNHLY, CDR2 FYNNEI. V was clipped by 4 bases and J by 8 bases, with 8 bases between them. The CDR3 covers 12 residues. CDR3 region: CASSAGGEKLFF. The CDR3 nucleotides read TGTGCCAGCAGTGCGGGGGGGGAAAAACTGTTTTTT.

The chain has TRBV19 and TRBJ2-2; the D gene is possibly TRBD2 (6 bases). Germline V gene lookup returns CDR1 LNHDA and CDR2 SQIVND (reference sequence). The CDR3 has 15 amino acids. V was cut by 3 bases and J by 5 bases, with 13 bases left in between. CDR3 sequence reads: CASSIRLGRTGELFF. The CDR3 DNA reads as TGTGCCAGTAGTATCCGCTTAGGGAGGACCGGGGAGCTGTTTTTT. Full variable domain (outside the CDR3, taken from reference TRBV19 and TRBJ2-2): DGGITQSPKYLFRKEGQNVTLSCEQNLNHDAMYWYRQDPGQGLRLIYYSQIVNDFQKGDIAEGYSVSREKKESFPLTVTSAQKNPTAFYLCASSIRLGRTGELFFGEGSRLTVL.

This clone appeared a few times. The V and J genes are TRBV29-1 and TRBJ1-2; 8 bases line up with TRBD1. CDR3 length equals 18 residues. CDR1 is SQVTM and CDR2 is ANQGSEA in the germline V gene. The ends lost 4 bases at V and 1 base at J; junction bases unmatched: 17. The CDR3: CSVGGFETGDIFNYGYTF. CDR3 nucleotide sequence: TGCAGCGTTGGTGGCTTCGAGACAGGGGACATTTTTAACTATGGCTACACCTTC.

V and J are TRBV5-6 and TRBJ1-5; D might be TRBD1 (5 bases). CDR3 length equals 18 residues. Germline-derived CDR1 and CDR2 are SGHDT and YYEEEE. V was pared by 2 bases and J by 0 bases, with 18 bases between. CDR3 loop: CASSFGGTLDDSNQPQHF. In nucleotides, the CDR3 is TGTGCCAGCAGCTTTGGCGGGACCCTAGATGATAGCAATCAGCCCCAGCATTTT.

The V gene is TRBV19, the J gene TRBJ2-7; D not certain. Germline CDR1 reads LNHDA; CDR2 reads SQIVND (reference sequence). The CDR3 is 18 amino acids. V was clipped by 7 bases and J by 7 bases, with 32 bases between them. The CDR3 loop is CASTITATAAVPLKEQYF. In DNA form, the CDR3 reads TGTGCCAGTACCATAACGGCGACCGCGGCGGTCCCCTTGAAAGAGCAGTACTTC.

The rearrangement links TRBV7-3 to TRBJ2-5, with D tentatively TRBD1 (7 bases). The V gene lost 2 bases and the J gene lost 2 bases, with 12 bases spanning the gap. This CDR3 contains 15 residues. Germline assignment: CDR1 SGHTA and CDR2 FQGTGA. The CDR3 DNA reads TGTGCCAGCAGCTTAGGAGGGACAGAACAAGAGACCCAGTACTTC. Its protein is CASSLGGTEQETQYF. The complete variable domain, with remaining parts taken from reference TRBV7-3 and TRBJ2-5, reads GAGVSQTPSNKVTEKGKYVELRCDPISGHTALYWYRQSLGQGPEFLIYFQGTGAADDSGLPNDRFFAVRPEGSVSTLKIQRTERGDSAVYLCASSLGGTEQETQYFGPGTRLLVL.

The rearrangement uses TRBV28 and TRBJ1-2; D gene uncertain. The CDR3 is 12 residues long. Trimming shortened V by 2 bases and J by 8 bases, and 9 bases separated the two germline ends. Per germline, CDR1 MDHEN and CDR2 SYDVKM. The CDR3: CASSLQSRGYTF. The DNA for the CDR3 is TGTGCCAGCAGTTTACAGTCCCGCGGCTACACCTTC.

This clone was seen a single time. The chain recombines TRBV5-1 with TRBJ1-2; no clear D. Trimming cost V 0 bases and J 2 bases, with 11 bases left between them. Per the germline V gene, CDR1 is SGHRS and CDR2 is YFSETQ. CDR3 length equals 15 residues. The CDR3 DNA sequence: TGCGCCAGCAGCTTGGAGCTGGGAGGGAACTATGGCTACACCTTC. Its protein product is CASSLELGGNYGYTF.

V usage is TRBV6-5 and J usage is TRBJ2-7, with TRBD1 as a possible D gene (5 bases). The CDR3 is 15 amino acids. V was pared by 0 bases and J by 6 bases, with 15 bases between. Germline CDR1 is MNHEY and CDR2 is SVGAGI. CDR3 protein: CASSYSKGTGREQYF. The CDR3 DNA reads as TGTGCCAGCAGTTACTCGAAAGGCACAGGTCGCGAGCAGTACTTC.

This chain connects TRBV5-4 to TRBJ1-2; TRBD1 matches 9 bases. This CDR3 is 17 amino acids long. CDR1 SGHNT and CDR2 YYREEE come from the germline V gene (reference sequence). V shed 0 bases and J 2 bases; nucleotides not matched to a gene: 8. CDR3 residues: CASSLAAGTGTNYGYTF. In DNA, the CDR3 is TGTGCCAGCAGCTTGGCTGCGGGGACAGGGACGAACTATGGCTACACCTTC.

In this sample, this clone turned up a few times. J is TRBJ1-3 and V is TRBV6-1; no reliable D call. Germline values: CDR1 MNHNS, CDR2 SASEGT. CDR3 size: 17 residues. V lost 4 bases, J lost 1 base, and 17 bases lay in between. CDR3 DNA: TGTGCCAGCAGTGTATTGGAAGGAAGAGGATCTGGAAACACCATATATTTT. Its translation is CASSVLEGRGSGNTIYF.

For the CDR3, the DNA is TGTGCCAGCAGCCTCGGGACAGTGCATAGCAATCAGCCCCAGCATTTT. Translation gives CASSLGTVHSNQPQHF. The chain is built from TRBV3-1 (or the pseudogene TRBV3-2) and TRBJ1-5, with 7 bases identical to TRBD1. With 4 bases clipped from V and 0 bases from J, the junction kept 6 bases outside the gene matches. Germline loops: CDR1 LGHDT, CDR2 YNNKEL (reference sequence). The CDR3 sequence is 16 residues long.

The chain joins TRBV4-1 to TRBJ1-2, with a tentative D call TRBD1 (5 bases). This CDR3 has 15 residues. The V and J ends lost 3 bases and 6 bases respectively, with 17 bases between them. From germline, CDR1 is MGHRA and CDR2 YSYEKL. The CDR3 nucleotides are TGCGCCAGCAGCCATGGCCGGGACGGAGGGGATGGCTACACCTTC. Translated, it gives CASSHGRDGGDGYTF.